This TCR beta chain was sequenced during a study of long-term antiretroviral therapy in people with HIV. Notes on the study in general: Diversity increased after ART yet remained lower than in transplant donor controls. Dating from the mid-2000s to the late 2010s, the blood was possibly obtained under older ART regimens.

Treatment for every participant with HIV took place in the United States. A word on this clone: What it binds is unknown.

Survey level was the resolution at which the v3.0 immunoSEQ assay ran. Sequenced by immunoSEQ multiplex PCR; TCRdb stores in-frame clones only, minus some. The top ten clones hold 2.9% of a sample with some 31,000 clones, roughly 97% of them seen once. Trimming removed 0 bases from V and 6 bases from J, with 13 bases in between. Germline CDR1 is SGHRS and CDR2 is YFSETQ. The CDR3 sequence is 14 residues long. This clonotype was sampled from a man aged 25 to 40 with HIV. The J gene is TRBJ2-7, the V gene TRBV5-1; a weak D match, TRBD2 (6 bases). This specimen was unsorted PBMCs, taken 6.9 years after starting antiretroviral therapy. The chain's CDR3 is CASSLGEDVGEQYF. CDR3 DNA: TGCGCCAGCAGCTTGGGGGAGGATGTCGGCGAGCAGTACTTC.